The 10 T cell receptor beta chains listed next were all sequenced from one sample in a study of T cell changes during pregnancy in multiple sclerosis. Libraries were prepared by immunoSEQ multiplex PCR; TCRdb keeps only in-frame clonotypes and omits some of them. The sample has some 100,000 clones, about 92% seen once. The material sequenced was peripheral blood, taken after pregnancy. The receptors shown here come from a female donor with multiple sclerosis, enrolled in a pregnancy study.

The rearrangement joins TRBV5-4 to TRBJ2-1; 13 bases map to TRBD2. With V trimmed by 4 bases and J by 10 bases, 8 bases remained unmatched. This CDR3 is built from 15 residues. CDR1 SGHNT and CDR2 YYREEE come from the germline V gene (reference sequence). CDR3 sequence reads: CASSLGTSGNREQFF. CDR3 coding DNA: TGTGCCAGCAGCCTAGGGACTAGCGGGAACCGAGAGCAGTTCTTC.

The genes are TRBV15 and TRBJ1-5; 10 positions match TRBD1. Trimming at V came to 8 bases and at J to 2 bases, leaving 6 bases not matched to a gene. The CDR3 is made up of 15 amino acids. CDR1 is LNHNV and CDR2 is YYDKDF in the germline V gene (reference sequence). The CDR3 region has the DNA TGTGCCACCGGGACAGGGGATTTCGGCAATCAGCCCCAGCATTTT. This codes for CATGTGDFGNQPQHF. The full variable domain, in which reference TRBV15 and TRBJ1-5 provide the parts outside the CDR3, is DAMVIQNPRYQVTQFGKPVTLSCSQTLNHNVMYWYQQKSSQAPKLLFHYYDKDFNNEADTPDNFQSRRPNTSFCFLDIRSPGLGDTAMYLCATGTGDFGNQPQHFGDGTRLSIL.

This chain uses TRBV18 with TRBJ2-7, with D possibly TRBD2 on 6 matching bases. Per the germline V gene, CDR1 is KGHSH and CDR2 is LQKENI. Deletions cut 3 bases from V and 3 bases from J, with 12 bases between. CDR3 length: 14 amino acids. The CDR3 nucleotides read TGTGCCAGCTCACCGGCGGCCGGGAGCTACGAGCAGTACTTC. This translates into CASSPAAGSYEQYF.

V usage is TRBV7-9 and J usage is TRBJ1-4; possible D gene TRBD1, 6 bases. Deletions cut 2 bases from V and 5 bases from J, with 12 bases between. Germline V gene data show CDR1 as SEHNR and CDR2 as FQNEAQ (reference sequence). The length of the CDR3 is 15 residues. CDR3 protein: CASSLTGTLNEKLFF. CDR3 DNA sequence: TGTGCCAGCAGCTTAACCGGGACACTGAATGAAAAACTGTTTTTT. Looking up the rest from reference TRBV7-9 and TRBJ1-4 gives the full variable domain: DTGVSQNPRHKITKRGQNVTFRCDPISEHNRLYWYRQTLGQGPEFLTYFQNEAQLEKSRLLSDRFSAERPKGSFSTLEIQRTEQGDSAMYLCASSLTGTLNEKLFFGSGTQLSVL.

This clone showed up just once. V usage is TRBV5-1 and J usage is TRBJ2-2; D is undetermined. CDR1 SGHRS and CDR2 YFSETQ come from the germline V gene. V was cut by 1 base and J by 0 bases, with 7 bases left in between. The CDR3 is 15 amino acids. Here the CDR3 reads CASSLLQTNTGELFF. The CDR3 region has the DNA TGCGCCAGCAGCTTGTTGCAGACGAACACCGGGGAGCTGTTTTTT.

The genes are TRBV28 and TRBJ2-7; tentative D call: TRBD2 (5 bases). Trimming cost V 4 bases and J 4 bases, with 8 bases left between them. Per the germline V gene, CDR1 is MDHEN and CDR2 is SYDVKM. The CDR3 loop spans 12 amino acids. CDR3 residues: CASSSTGYEQYF. As DNA, the CDR3 is TGTGCCAGCAGTTCTACGGGATACGAGCAGTACTTC.

The gene calls are TRBV5-5 and TRBJ2-7; D may be TRBD1 (6 bases). Germline V gene lookup returns CDR1 SGHKS and CDR2 YYEKEE (reference sequence). V dropped 2 bases and J dropped 0 bases, with 9 bases sitting between them. There are 14 residues in the CDR3. CDR3 sequence (DNA): TGTGCCAGCAGCTTTACGGACAGCTCCTACGAGCAGTACTTC. Its translation: CASSFTDSSYEQYF.

The chain links TRBV20-1 to TRBJ2-7; perhaps TRBD2 as D (6 bases). The V gene's germline CDR1 is DFQATT and CDR2 SNEGSKA (reference sequence). The V end lost 8 bases, the J end lost 5 bases, and 13 bases lay between the germline ends. The CDR3 covers 11 residues. CDR3 nucleotide sequence: TGCAGTATAGGAGGGTTCAACGAGCAGTACTTC. As protein: CSIGGFNEQYF.

V gene TRBV7-2 combines with J gene TRBJ1-5; D is unresolved. CDR3 size: 14 residues. The germline CDR1 and CDR2 sequences are SGHTA and FQGNSA. Trimming cost V 2 bases and J 2 bases, with 7 bases left between them. The CDR3 DNA reads as TGTGCCAGCAGCTTAAATGGAGGCAATCAGCCCCAGCATTTT. This translates into CASSLNGGNQPQHF.

The CDR3 sequence: CASSLGGSGNEQFF. As DNA, the CDR3 is TGTGCCAGCAGTTTGGGCGGGAGTGGCAATGAGCAGTTCTTC. V is TRBV28 and J is TRBJ2-1, with TRBD2 matching over 7 bases. The CDR3 extends over 14 amino acids. Looked up from germline, CDR1 is MDHEN and CDR2 is SYDVKM. With 3 bases clipped from V and 6 bases from J, the junction kept 5 bases outside the gene matches.